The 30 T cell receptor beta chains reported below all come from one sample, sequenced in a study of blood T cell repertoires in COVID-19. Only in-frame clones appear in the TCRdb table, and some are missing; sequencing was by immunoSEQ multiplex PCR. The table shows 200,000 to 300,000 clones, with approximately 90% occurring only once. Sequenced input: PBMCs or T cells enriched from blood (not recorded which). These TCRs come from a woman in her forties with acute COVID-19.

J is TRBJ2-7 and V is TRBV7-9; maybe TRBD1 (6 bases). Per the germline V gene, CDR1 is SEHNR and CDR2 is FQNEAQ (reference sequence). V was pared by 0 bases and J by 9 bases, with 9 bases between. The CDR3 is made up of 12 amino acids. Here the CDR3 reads CASSLAGGGQYF. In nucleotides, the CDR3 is TGTGCCAGCAGCTTAGCTGGGGGCGGGCAGTACTTC.

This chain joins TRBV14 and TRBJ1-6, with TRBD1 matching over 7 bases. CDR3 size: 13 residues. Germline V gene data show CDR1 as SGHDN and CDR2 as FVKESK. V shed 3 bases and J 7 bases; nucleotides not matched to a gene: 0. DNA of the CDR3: TGTGCCAGCAGCCAGACAGGGAATTCACCCCTCCACTTT. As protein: CASSQTGNSPLHF. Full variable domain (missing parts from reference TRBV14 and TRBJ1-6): EAGVTQFPSHSVIEKGQTVTLRCDPISGHDNLYWYRRVMGKEIKFLLHFVKESKQDESGMPNNRFLAERTGGTYSTLKVQPAELEDSGVYFCASSQTGNSPLHFGNGTRLTVT.

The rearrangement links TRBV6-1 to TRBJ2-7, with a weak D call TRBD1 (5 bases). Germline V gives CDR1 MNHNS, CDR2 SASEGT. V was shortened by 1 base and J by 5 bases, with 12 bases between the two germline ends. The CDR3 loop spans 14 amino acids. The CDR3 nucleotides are TGTGCCAGCAGTGAAGTAGGGGCAGCCAACGAGCAGTACGTC. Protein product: CASSEVGAANEQYV.

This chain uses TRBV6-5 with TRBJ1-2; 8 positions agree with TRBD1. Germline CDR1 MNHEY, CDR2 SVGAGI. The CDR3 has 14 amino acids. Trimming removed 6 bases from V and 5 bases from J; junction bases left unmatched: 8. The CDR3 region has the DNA TGTGCCAGCAGGACAGGGGTTTCCGCTTATGGCTACACCTTC. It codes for CASRTGVSAYGYTF.

The CDR3 reads CASMGSASYEQYF. The CDR3 nucleotides are TGTGCCAGCATGGGTAGCGCCTCCTACGAGCAGTACTTC. The chain employs TRBV2 and TRBJ2-7, with D perhaps matching TRBD2 (5 bases). Per germline, CDR1 SNHLY and CDR2 FYNNEI. Trimming stripped 7 bases from V and 0 bases from J, with 10 bases between. This CDR3 region has 13 residues. The full variable domain, with the rest looked up from reference TRBV2 and TRBJ2-7, is EPEVTQTPSHQVTQMGQEVILRCVPISNHLYFYWYRQILGQKVEFLVSFYNNEISEKSEIFDDQFSVERPDGSNFTLKIRSTKLEDSAMYFCASMGSASYEQYFGPGTRLTVT.

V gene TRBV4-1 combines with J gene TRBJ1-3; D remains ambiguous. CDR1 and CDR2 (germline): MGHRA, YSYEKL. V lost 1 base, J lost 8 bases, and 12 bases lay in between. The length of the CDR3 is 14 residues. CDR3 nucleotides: TGCGCCAGCAGCCAAGGCCCTATGGGCGACACCATATATTTT. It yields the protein CASSQGPMGDTIYF.

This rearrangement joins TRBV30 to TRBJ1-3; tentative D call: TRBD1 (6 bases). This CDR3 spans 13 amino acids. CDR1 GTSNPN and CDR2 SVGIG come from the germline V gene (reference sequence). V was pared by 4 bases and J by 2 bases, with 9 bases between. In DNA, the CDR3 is TGTGCCTGGACAAGGGGGACTGGAAACACCATATATTTT. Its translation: CAWTRGTGNTIYF.

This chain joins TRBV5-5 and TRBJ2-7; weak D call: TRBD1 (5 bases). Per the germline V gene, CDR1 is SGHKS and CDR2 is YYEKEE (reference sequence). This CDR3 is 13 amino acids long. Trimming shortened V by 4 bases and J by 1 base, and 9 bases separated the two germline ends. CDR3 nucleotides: TGTGCCAGCAGCAGGGGTACATCCTACGAGCAGTACGTC. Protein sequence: CASSRGTSYEQYV.

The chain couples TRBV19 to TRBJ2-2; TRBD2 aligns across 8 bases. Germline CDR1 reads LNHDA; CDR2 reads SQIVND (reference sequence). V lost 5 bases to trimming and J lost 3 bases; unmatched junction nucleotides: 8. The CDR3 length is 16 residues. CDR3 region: CASSRRGAGDTGELFF. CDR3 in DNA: TGTGCCAGTAGTCGCCGGGGAGCGGGAGACACCGGGGAGCTGTTTTTT. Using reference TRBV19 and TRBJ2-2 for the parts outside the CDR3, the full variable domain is DGGITQSPKYLFRKEGQNVTLSCEQNLNHDAMYWYRQDPGQGLRLIYYSQIVNDFQKGDIAEGYSVSREKKESFPLTVTSAQKNPTAFYLCASSRRGAGDTGELFFGEGSRLTVL.

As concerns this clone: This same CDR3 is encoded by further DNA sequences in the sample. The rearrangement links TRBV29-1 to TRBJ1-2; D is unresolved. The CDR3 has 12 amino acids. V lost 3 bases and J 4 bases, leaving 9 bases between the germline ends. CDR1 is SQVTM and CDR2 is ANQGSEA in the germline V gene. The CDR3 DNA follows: TGCAGCGTTGATCGGGGTACCTATGGCTACACCTTC. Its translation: CSVDRGTYGYTF.

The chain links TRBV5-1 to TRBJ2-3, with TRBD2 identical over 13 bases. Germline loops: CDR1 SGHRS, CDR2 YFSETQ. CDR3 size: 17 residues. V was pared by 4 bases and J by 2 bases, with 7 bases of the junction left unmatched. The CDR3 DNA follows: TGCGCCAGCAGCCCCGGGACTAGCGGGACCTACACAGATACGCAGTATTTT. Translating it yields CASSPGTSGTYTDTQYF.

In DNA form, the CDR3 reads TGTGCCTGGACAGGGGGCGGGACTGAAGCTTTCTTT. Its protein product is CAWTGGGTEAFF. The chain links TRBV30 to TRBJ1-1; 8 nucleotides align to TRBD1. Trimming removed 4 bases from V and 5 bases from J; junction bases left unmatched: 3. Germline-derived CDR1 and CDR2 are GTSNPN and SVGIG (reference sequence). There are 12 residues in the CDR3.

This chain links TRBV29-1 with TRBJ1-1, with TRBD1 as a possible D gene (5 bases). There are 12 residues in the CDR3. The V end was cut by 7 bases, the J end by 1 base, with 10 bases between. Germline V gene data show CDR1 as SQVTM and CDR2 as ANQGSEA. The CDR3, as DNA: TGCAGCGCGGCTCAGGGGAACACTGAAGCTTTCTTT. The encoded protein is CSAAQGNTEAFF.

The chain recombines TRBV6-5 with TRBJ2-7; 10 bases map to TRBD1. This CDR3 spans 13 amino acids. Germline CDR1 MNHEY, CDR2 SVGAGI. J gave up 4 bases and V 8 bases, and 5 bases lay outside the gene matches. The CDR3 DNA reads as TGTGCCAGCTCCCGGGACAGGGGTTACGAGCAGTACTTC. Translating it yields CASSRDRGYEQYF.

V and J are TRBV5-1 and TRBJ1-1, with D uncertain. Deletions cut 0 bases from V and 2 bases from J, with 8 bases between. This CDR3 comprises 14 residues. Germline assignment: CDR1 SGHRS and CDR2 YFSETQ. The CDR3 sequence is CASSLDSQNTEAFF. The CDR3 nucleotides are TGCGCCAGCAGCTTGGACAGCCAAAACACTGAAGCTTTCTTT. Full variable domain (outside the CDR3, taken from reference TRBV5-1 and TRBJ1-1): KAGVTQTPRYLIKTRGQQVTLSCSPISGHRSVSWYQQTPGQGLQFLFEYFSETQRNKGNFPGRFSGRQFSNSRSEMNVSTLELGDSALYLCASSLDSQNTEAFFGQGTRLTVV.

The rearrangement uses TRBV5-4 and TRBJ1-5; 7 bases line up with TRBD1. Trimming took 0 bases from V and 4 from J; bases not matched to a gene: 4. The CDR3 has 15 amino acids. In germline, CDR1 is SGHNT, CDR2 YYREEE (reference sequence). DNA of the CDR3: TGTGCCAGCAGCTTGGTCGGGACAGCAAATCAGCCCCAGCATTTT. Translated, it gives CASSLVGTANQPQHF. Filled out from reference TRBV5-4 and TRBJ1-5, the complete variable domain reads ETGVTQSPTHLIKTRGQQVTLRCSSQSGHNTVSWYQQALGQGPQFIFQYYREEENGRGNFPPRFSGLQFPNYSSELNVNALELDDSALYLCASSLVGTANQPQHFGDGTRLSIL.

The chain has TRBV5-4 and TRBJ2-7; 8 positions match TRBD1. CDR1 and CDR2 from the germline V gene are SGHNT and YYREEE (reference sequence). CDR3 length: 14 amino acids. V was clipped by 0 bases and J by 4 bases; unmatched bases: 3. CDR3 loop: CASSLGQGAYEQYF. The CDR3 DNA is TGTGCCAGCAGCTTGGGGCAGGGGGCTTACGAGCAGTACTTC.

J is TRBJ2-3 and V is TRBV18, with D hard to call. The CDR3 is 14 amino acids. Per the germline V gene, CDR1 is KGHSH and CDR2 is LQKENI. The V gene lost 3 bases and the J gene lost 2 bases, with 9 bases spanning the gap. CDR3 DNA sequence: TGTGCCAGCTCACCTTCAGCGACCACAGATACGCAGTATTTT. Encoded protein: CASSPSATTDTQYF.

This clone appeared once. CDR3 DNA: TGTGCCAGCAGATCCTCCGCGGGACAGAACTATGGCTACACCTTC. This encodes CASRSSAGQNYGYTF. The rearrangement links TRBV27 to TRBJ1-2; 7 nucleotides agree with TRBD1. The CDR3 consists of 15 residues. Trimming at V came to 6 bases and at J to 2 bases, leaving 9 bases not matched to a gene. The germline V gene has CDR1 MNHEY and CDR2 SMNVEV (reference sequence).

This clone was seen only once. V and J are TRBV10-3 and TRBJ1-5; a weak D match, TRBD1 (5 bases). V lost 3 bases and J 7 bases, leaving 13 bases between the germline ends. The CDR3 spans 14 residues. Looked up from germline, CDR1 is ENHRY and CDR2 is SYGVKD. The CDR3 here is CAISDEGASQPQHF. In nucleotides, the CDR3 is TGTGCCATCAGTGATGAAGGGGCGAGCCAGCCCCAGCATTTT.

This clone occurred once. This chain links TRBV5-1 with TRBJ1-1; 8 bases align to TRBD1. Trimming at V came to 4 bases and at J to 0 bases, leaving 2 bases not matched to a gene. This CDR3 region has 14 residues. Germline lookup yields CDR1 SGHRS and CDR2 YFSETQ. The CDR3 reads CASSVQGVNTEAFF. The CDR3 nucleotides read TGCGCCAGCAGCGTACAGGGGGTGAACACTGAAGCTTTCTTT.

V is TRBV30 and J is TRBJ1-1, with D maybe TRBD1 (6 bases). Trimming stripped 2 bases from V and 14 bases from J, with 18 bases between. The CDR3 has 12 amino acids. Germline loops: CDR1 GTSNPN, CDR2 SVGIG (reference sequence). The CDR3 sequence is CAWSPTGRGGFF. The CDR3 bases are TGTGCCTGGAGTCCTACCGGGCGGGGGGGCTTCTTT.

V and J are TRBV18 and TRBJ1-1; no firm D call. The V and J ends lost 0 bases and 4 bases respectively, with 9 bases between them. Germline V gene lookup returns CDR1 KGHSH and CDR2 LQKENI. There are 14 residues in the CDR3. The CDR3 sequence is CASSPPEGGTEAFF. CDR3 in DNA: TGTGCCAGCTCACCACCGGAGGGAGGCACTGAAGCTTTCTTT.

The CDR3 spells CASSPTSGYEAFF. The CDR3, as DNA: TGTGCCAGCTCACCAACTTCGGGGTATGAAGCTTTCTTT. V is TRBV18 and J is TRBJ1-1; no clear D. Germline assignment: CDR1 KGHSH and CDR2 LQKENI. V was cut by 2 bases and J by 7 bases, with 11 bases left in between. CDR3 size: 13 residues.

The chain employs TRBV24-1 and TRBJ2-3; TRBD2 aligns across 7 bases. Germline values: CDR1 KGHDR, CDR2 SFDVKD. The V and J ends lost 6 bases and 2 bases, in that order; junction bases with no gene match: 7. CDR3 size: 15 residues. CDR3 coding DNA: TGTGCCACCAGTTCGGCTAGCGGCCACACAGATACGCAGTATTTT. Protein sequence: CATSSASGHTDTQYF.

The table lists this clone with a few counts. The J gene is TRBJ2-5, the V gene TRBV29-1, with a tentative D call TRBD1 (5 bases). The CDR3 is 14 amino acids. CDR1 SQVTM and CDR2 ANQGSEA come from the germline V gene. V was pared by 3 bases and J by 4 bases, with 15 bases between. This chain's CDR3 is CSVDRVDFAETQYF. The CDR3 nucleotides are TGCAGCGTTGACAGGGTCGATTTCGCAGAGACCCAGTACTTC.

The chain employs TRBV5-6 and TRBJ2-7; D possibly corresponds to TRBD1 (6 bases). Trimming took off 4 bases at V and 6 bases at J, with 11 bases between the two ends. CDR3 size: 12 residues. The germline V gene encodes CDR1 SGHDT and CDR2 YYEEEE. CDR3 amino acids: CASSRTVPEQYV. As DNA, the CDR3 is TGTGCCAGCAGCAGGACAGTGCCCGAGCAGTACGTC.

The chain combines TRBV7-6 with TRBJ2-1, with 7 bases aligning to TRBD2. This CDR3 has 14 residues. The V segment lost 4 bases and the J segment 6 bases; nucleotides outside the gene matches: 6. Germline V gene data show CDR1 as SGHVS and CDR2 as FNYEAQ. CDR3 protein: CASSYRGLSNEQFF. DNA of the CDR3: TGTGCCAGCAGCTACCGGGGACTAAGCAATGAGCAGTTCTTC. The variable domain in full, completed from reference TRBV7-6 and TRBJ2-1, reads GAGVSQSPRYKVTKRGQDVALRCDPISGHVSLYWYRQALGQGPEFLTYFNYEAQQDKSGLPNDRFSAERPEGSISTLTIQRTEQRDSAMYRCASSYRGLSNEQFFGPGTRLTVL.

The CDR3 DNA reads TGTGCCAGCAGTGCGAGGGGACTAGCTCCCGCAGATACGCAGTATTTT. The encoded protein is CASSARGLAPADTQYF. The chain combines TRBV2 with TRBJ2-3, with 9 bases aligning to TRBD2. The CDR3 length is 16 residues. V was clipped by 4 bases and J by 4 bases; unmatched bases: 9. Germline V gene lookup returns CDR1 SNHLY and CDR2 FYNNEI.

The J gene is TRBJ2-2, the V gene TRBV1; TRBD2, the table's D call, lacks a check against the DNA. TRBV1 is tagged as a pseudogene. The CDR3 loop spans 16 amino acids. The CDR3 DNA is TGCACCAGCAGCCATAGGAGGACTCCGAACACCGGGGAGCTGTTTTTT. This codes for CTSSHRRTPNTGELFF.